This T cell receptor beta chain was obtained from a study of T cell responses to AZD1222 COVID-19 vaccine. The study, taken as a whole, reports: Every sample of the repertoires postdated the peak T cell response.

TCRdb keeps only in-frame clones here, not all; method: immunoSEQ multiplex PCR. The table lists 20,000 to 25,000 clones, about 85% of them singletons. Remarks on this clone: The antigen is unknown.

Analysis merged second doses at about 4 or about 12 weeks. The ends were cut back, 5 bases at V and 0 bases at J, with 11 bases in the middle. The CDR3 has 15 residues. From germline, CDR1 is SGHTA and CDR2 FQGNSA. The receptor comes from an adult who received the AZD1222 COVID-19 vaccine. This chain links TRBV7-2 with TRBJ1-3, with D possibly being TRBD1 (5 bases). The specimen comprised peripheral blood, sampled 28 days after the second AZD1222 dose. CDR3 region: CASSNTGNSGNTIYF. Written as DNA, the CDR3 is TGTGCCAGCAGCAATACAGGCAACTCTGGAAACACCATATATTTT.